The 13 T cell receptor beta chains in this list originate from one sample, sequenced in a study of cytomegalovirus exposure and HLA in healthy donors. The assay was immunoSEQ multiplex PCR, and TCRdb's table has in-frame clones only and misses some. The sample shows some 150,000 clones, roughly 87% of them seen only once. Sequencing used PBMCs. The source is a man between 18 and 35 years old in good health and CMV-seropositive.

The V call is TRBV10-3, the J call TRBJ1-1; D is possibly TRBD1 (6 bases). Trimming took off 3 bases at V and 5 bases at J, with 10 bases between the two ends. This CDR3 has 13 residues. CDR1 is ENHRY and CDR2 is SYGVKD in the germline V gene. CDR3 loop: CAISEGGGTEAFF. The CDR3, as DNA: TGTGCCATCAGTGAAGGGGGAGGGACTGAAGCTTTCTTT.

The rearrangement uses TRBV19 and TRBJ1-2; D perhaps matches TRBD1 (6 bases). Between the trimmed V and J ends, which lost 5 bases and 3 bases, there was a span of 10 bases. Germline lookup yields CDR1 LNHDA and CDR2 SQIVND (reference sequence). The CDR3 sequence is 13 residues long. CDR3 protein: CASSVTGYYGYTF. CDR3 in DNA: TGTGCCAGTAGTGTAACAGGGTACTATGGCTACACCTTC.

The sample holds a few counts of this clone. The V and J genes are TRBV6-1 and TRBJ1-6, with 7 bases lining up with TRBD1. Trimming cost V 4 bases and J 10 bases; bases outside gene matches: 7. Per the germline V gene, CDR1 is MNHNS and CDR2 is SASEGT. This CDR3 comprises 14 residues. CDR3 region: CASSVNRGRSPLHF. The DNA of the CDR3 is TGTGCCAGCAGTGTTAACAGGGGCCGGTCACCCCTCCACTTT.

The rearrangement links TRBV10-1 to TRBJ1-1; maybe TRBD1 (6 bases). CDR1 is WNHNN and CDR2 is SYGVQD in the germline V gene (reference sequence). The CDR3 is 13 amino acids. V was pared by 3 bases and J by 9 bases, with 14 bases between. CDR3 in amino acids: CASSEGGGKQAFF. In DNA, the CDR3 is TGCGCCAGCAGTGAAGGGGGGGGAAAACAAGCTTTCTTT.

The V gene is TRBV10-3, the J gene TRBJ2-2; 7 bases fit TRBD2. V trimming: 8 bases; J trimming: 4 bases; junction bases outside the gene matches: 4. Germline V gene lookup returns CDR1 ENHRY and CDR2 SYGVKD. This CDR3 is built from 13 residues. The CDR3 loop is CAIGGGGTGELFF. CDR3 in DNA: TGTGCCATCGGCGGGGGAGGCACCGGGGAGCTGTTTTTT.

The rearrangement links TRBV29-1 to TRBJ1-2; no definite D call. V was pared by 7 bases and J by 6 bases, with 15 bases between. The CDR3 runs 12 residues. Germline V gene lookup returns CDR1 SQVTM and CDR2 ANQGSEA. CDR3 bases: TGCAGCGCTCGAGAAGCCCCCGATGGCTACACCTTC. It encodes CSAREAPDGYTF.

The CDR3 spells CASRLAGNEQFF. The CDR3 DNA reads as TGTGCCAGCAGGCTAGCGGGTAATGAGCAGTTCTTC. This chain connects TRBV2 to TRBJ2-1; TRBD2 agrees at 8 bases. The germline V gene has CDR1 SNHLY and CDR2 FYNNEI. CDR3 length equals 12 residues. The V gene end was trimmed by 6 bases and the J gene end by 7 bases; junction bases not matched to a gene: 2.

This chain uses TRBV27 with TRBJ1-6, with no clear D. Deletions cut 5 bases from V and 7 bases from J, with 9 bases between. Germline CDR1 is MNHEY and CDR2 is SMNVEV (reference sequence). The CDR3 runs to 13 residues. The CDR3 nucleotides read TGTGCCAGCAGTAAGGGAGGGAATTCACCCCTCCACTTT. This gives the protein CASSKGGNSPLHF.

The rearrangement links TRBV7-8 to TRBJ2-7, with 7 bases matching TRBD1. J was trimmed by 6 bases and V by 5 bases; bases with no gene match: 10. CDR3 length equals 14 residues. Germline V gives CDR1 SGHVS, CDR2 FQNEAQ. The CDR3 bases are TGTGCCAGCAGCCATTCAGGGGGTTCCGTCGAGCAGTACTTC. Its translation: CASSHSGGSVEQYF.

J is TRBJ2-7 and V is TRBV2, with D possibly matching TRBD2 (6 bases). Germline V CDR1 and CDR2: SNHLY, FYNNEI. V was pared by 4 bases and J by 3 bases, with 13 bases between. The length of the CDR3 is 14 residues. CDR3 DNA: TGTGCCAGCAGTGTATCGGGGGAGTTCTACGAGCAGTACTTC. Its translation is CASSVSGEFYEQYF.

This chain connects TRBV15 to TRBJ2-5, with D perhaps TRBD1 (5 bases). The CDR3 runs to 14 residues. CDR1 LNHNV and CDR2 YYDKDF come from the germline V gene (reference sequence). The V end was cut by 3 bases, the J end by 4 bases, with 12 bases between. CDR3 nucleotide sequence: TGTGCCACCAGCAGCGGTCAGGGAACAGAGACCCAGTACTTC. Amino acids: CATSSGQGTETQYF.

A single count supports this clone. This sequence joins TRBV5-1 and TRBJ2-1, with 7 bases lining up with TRBD2. The CDR3 is 16 residues long. V shed 0 bases, J shed 4 bases, and the junction held 7 bases outside the gene matches. Germline V lookup: CDR1 SGHRS, CDR2 YFSETQ. The CDR3 region has the DNA TGCGCCAGCAGCTTGGCCGGAGGACTAGTATACAATGAGCAGTTCTTC. Its protein is CASSLAGGLVYNEQFF.

In this sample, this clone turned up a few times. The chain has TRBV6-5 and TRBJ2-1; 12 bases agree with TRBD2. The CDR3 runs 15 residues. Germline assignment: CDR1 MNHEY and CDR2 SVGAGI. V shed 5 bases, J shed 7 bases, and the junction held 6 bases outside the gene matches. This chain's CDR3 is CASSPLAGGRNEQFF. CDR3 in DNA: TGTGCCAGCAGTCCCCTAGCGGGAGGGAGAAATGAGCAGTTCTTC.